This T cell receptor beta chain was sequenced for a study of cytomegalovirus exposure and HLA in healthy donors (dated by TCRdb to 2016 to 2017). Background on the whole study: An earlier analysis of approximately 640 of the donors reported 250 to 350 Gb of sequence data and 100 million to 140 million unique TCR beta sequences from about 179 million T cells. A separate validation cohort of 100 to 150 different subjects was used in addition to the 666-subject first cohort. A later analysis re-examined previously published TCR beta repertoires from 500 to 700 donors and added high-resolution HLA genotyping to investigate patterns of TCR occurrence. Among around 400 genotyped donors of the cohort, an average of around 250,000 unique TCR beta nucleotide sequences was sequenced per donor, of which 15% to 20% were non-productive. Of the approximately 400 genotyped donors, approximately 82% fell in the genetic ancestry cluster associated with self-reported Caucasian donors. Approximately 310 gigabases of sequencing data and tens of millions of unique TCR sequences were included in an early release covering about 620 HLA-typed donors. Four or five DR-DQ haplotypes were handled as single units for association and clustering because linkage in the cohort was strong. Both class I and class II loci were covered by HLA typing, at four-digit resolution. The study used immunosequencing to profile the T cell repertoires of 666 subjects and linked those repertoires to cytomegalovirus serostatus. A later genetic analysis used genome-wide SNP genotypes for about 55% of the 666 donors, treating that subset as a discovery cohort. In the later analysis, no new phenotypic data were used to find candidate immune exposures; instead, reliance was placed on TCR beta sequences and their occurrence across donors. The study aimed to test whether cataloging public T cell receptors could reveal signatures of past pathogen exposure. To decide whether each TCR beta V gene segment behaved as functional or pseudogenic, an earlier analysis of some 570 of the donors relied on high-throughput TCR beta sequencing. Donor age, sex, ethnicity and CMV serostatus were compiled together with the repertoire data. Every repertoire in the discovery cohort had been generated on one and the same sequencing platform. Typing coverage differed by locus: A, B, C, DRB1 and DQB1 were typed in about 629-640 donors, DQA1 in about 560, DPA1 in around 580, and DPB1 in 450 to 480. High-throughput TCR immunosequencing, statistical association of individual TCRs with disease status, and machine learning were combined to predict cytomegalovirus infection status.

This clone was detected only a few times. The antigen it recognizes is unknown. Qualities for individual bases were not recorded, and no much larger clone is one base off. Libraries were prepared through the immunoSEQ multiplex PCR assay. For the multiplex PCR, a mixture combining 60 forward primers for TCR Vbeta segments and 13 reverse primers for TCR Jbeta segments was used. Amplification of the CDR3 region of rearranged TCR beta genes was performed with a multiplex PCR assay on genomic DNA. The amplified TCR beta libraries were sequenced on the Illumina HiSeq System as 87-base-pair reads. Concerning the study's data processing: A later analysis counted about 80 million unique TCR beta chains across the 690 or so repertoires, and roughly 10 million of these chains were shared by at least two donors. To remove PCR and sequencing errors, raw reads were error-corrected and collapsed into unique sequences using a nearest-neighbor algorithm that merged closely related sequences. V, D and J gene segments were assigned by aligning CDR3 sequences to IMGT reference sequences. Each retained sequence needed at least a six-nucleotide match to both a V gene segment and a J gene segment. A rearrangement was called productive if the CDR3 had no stop codons and remained in frame with V and J, and every other rearrangement was called non-productive. Following IMGT convention, CDR3 was defined as the stretch from the second conserved V-encoded cysteine to the conserved J-encoded phenylalanine. In an earlier analysis of roughly 610 of the donors, sequences lacking an unambiguous match to a single V gene segment were excluded. An earlier analysis of 500 to 600 of the donors classified V segments as functional when productive rearrangements were above 56.7% and as segregating when the standard deviation between donors was above 5%. A statistical classification framework was developed to diagnose cytomegalovirus status using the catalog of TCR beta chain sequences. V and J gene assignment, in a later analysis, came from comparing TCR nucleotide sequences with IMGT/GENE-DB human TR gene sequences. The TCRdist pipeline was used in a later analysis to assign CDR3 sequences and most-parsimonious VDJ recombination scenarios. In a later analysis, each TCR beta chain was defined by its CDR3 amino acid sequence together with its V-gene family, and reads lacking a unique V-gene family were excluded. In a later analysis, fewer than 650 highly shared, low-generation-probability nucleotide sequences were removed to address suspected cross-contamination and a sequencing artifact. In a later analysis, a clonal expansion index was calculated for each public chain from normalized within-repertoire ranks of inferred template counts. A later analysis computed generation probabilities with a VDJ recombination model fitted to out-of-frame rearrangements, and checked the results against IGoR. Hypergeometric tests were used in a later analysis to score TCR-TCR, TCR-HLA and TCR-CMV co-occurrence, with a repertoire-size bias correction applied to the TCR pairs. False discovery rates were estimated in a later analysis by permuting HLA or CMV assignments 20 times. A later analysis grouped co-occurring TCRs with DBSCAN, adding TCRdist sequence similarity when clustering within HLA-allele-positive subsets. For co-occurrence clustering, repertoires with fewer than 30,000 or more than 120,000 public chains were excluded, along with roughly five repertoires with anomalous nucleotide sharing. TCRdb mirrors the immuneACCESS table, restricted to in-frame sequences. Some clones are absent from its copies; in checked studies, under half trace to an unresolved V gene, and the reason for the others is unknown. That table is the source of V, J and clone size, and D and trimming were worked out from the DNA. Within this sample are over 150,000 clones, with about 80% of them counted one time only. The top ten hold about 2.7% of the sample.

What the research found in general, with its limitations: A later analysis found that TCR association rates varied across HLA loci, with DRB1 alleles showing the most associated TCRs and HLA-C alleles the fewest. According to the authors, the approach could potentially be generalized to other disease states and immunological phenotypes. In a later analysis, several top co-occurrence clusters were reported to appear linked to parvovirus B19, influenza, CMV and Epstein-Barr virus. Compared with equally common non-associated chains, HLA-associated TCR beta chains in a later analysis were more clonally expanded and had lower generation probabilities. For the cohort, immune exposure information was limited to CMV serostatus. A later genetic analysis associated a missense DCLRE1C variant with V-gene and J-gene trimming of TCR beta chains, and an independent cohort replicated the association. A cluster of highly shared sequence variants was judged likely to represent a technical artifact of the sequencing pipeline. According to a later analysis, most CMV-associated TCR beta chains appeared to be HLA-restricted, and the HLA associations seemed to be driven largely by CMV exposure. Presence/absence analyses assumed roughly uniform sequencing depth across donors, an assumption that may not hold. In vitro tests confirmed that three of the cytomegalovirus-associated TCR beta chains recognize cytomegalovirus antigens. Most TCR sequences were seen in very few donors, while some public TCRs were found in many individuals. Some IMGT-functional V segments, including TRBV6-2 and TRBV6-3, could not be told apart with the 87-base-pair reads, so those segments were excluded. An earlier analysis of around 540 of the donors showed that most TCR beta V segments appeared in productive rearrangements either about 87% or about 30% of the time, which broadly matched IMGT annotations. Because some donors lacked HLA typing at each locus, the association tests relied only on the typed subset. In this cohort, only TCR beta chains were sequenced, and detectable features were limited by the absence of alpha or paired-chain data. In both the original and validation cohorts, the classifier was reported to diagnose cytomegalovirus status with high specificity and sensitivity. In a later analysis, 15,000 to 20,000 TCR beta sequences were associated with specific HLA alleles at a false discovery rate of 0.05. The study gave a list of roughly 150 TCR beta chains associated with cytomegalovirus. A further reported finding was that TCR beta sequences accurately predicted the HLA-A and HLA-B alleles for most subjects in the first cohort. Because counts were too low, roughly 16 rarely observed V segments, including chromosome 9 orphons, were left out of the earlier analysis of 587 of the donors. Strong co-occurrence of HLA alleles, especially DR and DQ, made assigning TCR associations to individual alleles difficult. Compared with the roughly 600-donor mean, donors in an Asian-associated ancestry cluster had fewer N-insertions in productive TCRs, according to a later genetic analysis. Linkage disequilibrium might explain the correlated functional status among segregating V segments, but an unknown experimental factor could not be ruled out.

The germline V gene sets CDR1 to SGHVS and CDR2 to FQNEAQ. V and J are trimmed by 5 bases and 5 bases, and the gene matches miss 12 bases of the junction. The CDR3 spans 16 residues, from the cysteine through the phenylalanine. Only the CDR3 portion is preserved as DNA: 48 bases, with reading frame beginning at the first base. The cohort was made up of approximately 700 healthy bone marrow donors. All cohort members were sampled while nominally healthy, although unrecorded immune exposures were likely present. The donor tested CMV seronegative, placing the donor among the roughly 340 seronegative members of the cohort. A peripheral blood sample was collected from each donor, and TCR beta sequencing was performed on peripheral blood mononuclear cells. Genomic DNA extraction from the blood cell samples was performed with the Qiagen DNeasy Blood Extraction Kit.

The TCR was taken from a woman aged 25 to 45 in good health and CMV-seronegative. The sequencing sample was made of PBMCs. Recombination linked TRBV7-8 to TRBJ2-3; TRBD2 aligns with 8 central bases. CDR3 protein: CASSASGGPGGDTQYF. At the DNA level, the sequence is TGTGCCAGCAGCGCAAGCGGGGGCCCAGGCGGAGATACGCAGTATTTT.